Included here is one TCR beta chain sequence, with context. The V gene lost 2 bases and the J gene lost 5 bases, with 14 bases spanning the gap. Germline CDR1 and CDR2: SGHRS and YFSETQ. The CDR3 has 14 residues. This sample is drawn from a study of blood T cell repertoires in COVID-19. Assay: immunoSEQ multiplex PCR; the TCRdb copy retains only in-frame clones and omits some. This sample has around 260,000 clones, with 88% found just once. The source material was peripheral blood. This TCR was sampled from a woman in her sixties or seventies with COVID-19, enrolled during active disease. V usage is TRBV5-1 and J usage is TRBJ2-7; tentative D call: TRBD1 (6 bases). The CDR3 region is CASSLLRGSDEQYF. The DNA of the CDR3 is TGCGCCAGCAGCTTACTGAGGGGGTCAGACGAGCAGTACTTC. Together with reference TRBV5-1 and TRBJ2-7, the CDR3 gives the full variable domain: KAGVTQTPRYLIKTRGQQVTLSCSPISGHRSVSWYQQTPGQGLQFLFEYFSETQRNKGNFPGRFSGRQFSNSRSEMNVSTLELGDSALYLCASSLLRGSDEQYFGPGTRLTVT.